The table lists the clone carrying this T cell receptor (beta chain) with a few counts. Its antigen remains unknown. The PCR employed 60 Vbeta primers together with 13 Jbeta primers. Assay: immunoSEQ multiplex PCR; the TCRdb copy retains only in-frame clones and omits some. The table shows about 160,000 clones, with roughly 76% occurring only once. V shed 5 bases, J shed 9 bases, and the junction held 12 bases outside the gene matches. Germline CDR1 and CDR2: LNHDA and SQIVND (reference sequence). The CDR3 spans 15 residues. The sample is drawn from a study of cytomegalovirus exposure and HLA in healthy donors. Study-wide points: The authors considered a cluster of highly shared sequence variants likely to be a sequencing artifact. Other equally common chains were less clonally expanded than HLA-associated TCR beta chains, a later analysis showed.

The TCR originated in a woman aged 50 to 60 in good health and CMV-seronegative. This chain connects TRBV19 to TRBJ1-5, with TRBD1 matching 8 bases. Material: PBMCs. DNA for the CDR3: TGTGCCAGTAGTGATGACAGGGGCGTTAGAGGGCCCCAGCATTTT. It specifies CASSDDRGVRGPQHF.